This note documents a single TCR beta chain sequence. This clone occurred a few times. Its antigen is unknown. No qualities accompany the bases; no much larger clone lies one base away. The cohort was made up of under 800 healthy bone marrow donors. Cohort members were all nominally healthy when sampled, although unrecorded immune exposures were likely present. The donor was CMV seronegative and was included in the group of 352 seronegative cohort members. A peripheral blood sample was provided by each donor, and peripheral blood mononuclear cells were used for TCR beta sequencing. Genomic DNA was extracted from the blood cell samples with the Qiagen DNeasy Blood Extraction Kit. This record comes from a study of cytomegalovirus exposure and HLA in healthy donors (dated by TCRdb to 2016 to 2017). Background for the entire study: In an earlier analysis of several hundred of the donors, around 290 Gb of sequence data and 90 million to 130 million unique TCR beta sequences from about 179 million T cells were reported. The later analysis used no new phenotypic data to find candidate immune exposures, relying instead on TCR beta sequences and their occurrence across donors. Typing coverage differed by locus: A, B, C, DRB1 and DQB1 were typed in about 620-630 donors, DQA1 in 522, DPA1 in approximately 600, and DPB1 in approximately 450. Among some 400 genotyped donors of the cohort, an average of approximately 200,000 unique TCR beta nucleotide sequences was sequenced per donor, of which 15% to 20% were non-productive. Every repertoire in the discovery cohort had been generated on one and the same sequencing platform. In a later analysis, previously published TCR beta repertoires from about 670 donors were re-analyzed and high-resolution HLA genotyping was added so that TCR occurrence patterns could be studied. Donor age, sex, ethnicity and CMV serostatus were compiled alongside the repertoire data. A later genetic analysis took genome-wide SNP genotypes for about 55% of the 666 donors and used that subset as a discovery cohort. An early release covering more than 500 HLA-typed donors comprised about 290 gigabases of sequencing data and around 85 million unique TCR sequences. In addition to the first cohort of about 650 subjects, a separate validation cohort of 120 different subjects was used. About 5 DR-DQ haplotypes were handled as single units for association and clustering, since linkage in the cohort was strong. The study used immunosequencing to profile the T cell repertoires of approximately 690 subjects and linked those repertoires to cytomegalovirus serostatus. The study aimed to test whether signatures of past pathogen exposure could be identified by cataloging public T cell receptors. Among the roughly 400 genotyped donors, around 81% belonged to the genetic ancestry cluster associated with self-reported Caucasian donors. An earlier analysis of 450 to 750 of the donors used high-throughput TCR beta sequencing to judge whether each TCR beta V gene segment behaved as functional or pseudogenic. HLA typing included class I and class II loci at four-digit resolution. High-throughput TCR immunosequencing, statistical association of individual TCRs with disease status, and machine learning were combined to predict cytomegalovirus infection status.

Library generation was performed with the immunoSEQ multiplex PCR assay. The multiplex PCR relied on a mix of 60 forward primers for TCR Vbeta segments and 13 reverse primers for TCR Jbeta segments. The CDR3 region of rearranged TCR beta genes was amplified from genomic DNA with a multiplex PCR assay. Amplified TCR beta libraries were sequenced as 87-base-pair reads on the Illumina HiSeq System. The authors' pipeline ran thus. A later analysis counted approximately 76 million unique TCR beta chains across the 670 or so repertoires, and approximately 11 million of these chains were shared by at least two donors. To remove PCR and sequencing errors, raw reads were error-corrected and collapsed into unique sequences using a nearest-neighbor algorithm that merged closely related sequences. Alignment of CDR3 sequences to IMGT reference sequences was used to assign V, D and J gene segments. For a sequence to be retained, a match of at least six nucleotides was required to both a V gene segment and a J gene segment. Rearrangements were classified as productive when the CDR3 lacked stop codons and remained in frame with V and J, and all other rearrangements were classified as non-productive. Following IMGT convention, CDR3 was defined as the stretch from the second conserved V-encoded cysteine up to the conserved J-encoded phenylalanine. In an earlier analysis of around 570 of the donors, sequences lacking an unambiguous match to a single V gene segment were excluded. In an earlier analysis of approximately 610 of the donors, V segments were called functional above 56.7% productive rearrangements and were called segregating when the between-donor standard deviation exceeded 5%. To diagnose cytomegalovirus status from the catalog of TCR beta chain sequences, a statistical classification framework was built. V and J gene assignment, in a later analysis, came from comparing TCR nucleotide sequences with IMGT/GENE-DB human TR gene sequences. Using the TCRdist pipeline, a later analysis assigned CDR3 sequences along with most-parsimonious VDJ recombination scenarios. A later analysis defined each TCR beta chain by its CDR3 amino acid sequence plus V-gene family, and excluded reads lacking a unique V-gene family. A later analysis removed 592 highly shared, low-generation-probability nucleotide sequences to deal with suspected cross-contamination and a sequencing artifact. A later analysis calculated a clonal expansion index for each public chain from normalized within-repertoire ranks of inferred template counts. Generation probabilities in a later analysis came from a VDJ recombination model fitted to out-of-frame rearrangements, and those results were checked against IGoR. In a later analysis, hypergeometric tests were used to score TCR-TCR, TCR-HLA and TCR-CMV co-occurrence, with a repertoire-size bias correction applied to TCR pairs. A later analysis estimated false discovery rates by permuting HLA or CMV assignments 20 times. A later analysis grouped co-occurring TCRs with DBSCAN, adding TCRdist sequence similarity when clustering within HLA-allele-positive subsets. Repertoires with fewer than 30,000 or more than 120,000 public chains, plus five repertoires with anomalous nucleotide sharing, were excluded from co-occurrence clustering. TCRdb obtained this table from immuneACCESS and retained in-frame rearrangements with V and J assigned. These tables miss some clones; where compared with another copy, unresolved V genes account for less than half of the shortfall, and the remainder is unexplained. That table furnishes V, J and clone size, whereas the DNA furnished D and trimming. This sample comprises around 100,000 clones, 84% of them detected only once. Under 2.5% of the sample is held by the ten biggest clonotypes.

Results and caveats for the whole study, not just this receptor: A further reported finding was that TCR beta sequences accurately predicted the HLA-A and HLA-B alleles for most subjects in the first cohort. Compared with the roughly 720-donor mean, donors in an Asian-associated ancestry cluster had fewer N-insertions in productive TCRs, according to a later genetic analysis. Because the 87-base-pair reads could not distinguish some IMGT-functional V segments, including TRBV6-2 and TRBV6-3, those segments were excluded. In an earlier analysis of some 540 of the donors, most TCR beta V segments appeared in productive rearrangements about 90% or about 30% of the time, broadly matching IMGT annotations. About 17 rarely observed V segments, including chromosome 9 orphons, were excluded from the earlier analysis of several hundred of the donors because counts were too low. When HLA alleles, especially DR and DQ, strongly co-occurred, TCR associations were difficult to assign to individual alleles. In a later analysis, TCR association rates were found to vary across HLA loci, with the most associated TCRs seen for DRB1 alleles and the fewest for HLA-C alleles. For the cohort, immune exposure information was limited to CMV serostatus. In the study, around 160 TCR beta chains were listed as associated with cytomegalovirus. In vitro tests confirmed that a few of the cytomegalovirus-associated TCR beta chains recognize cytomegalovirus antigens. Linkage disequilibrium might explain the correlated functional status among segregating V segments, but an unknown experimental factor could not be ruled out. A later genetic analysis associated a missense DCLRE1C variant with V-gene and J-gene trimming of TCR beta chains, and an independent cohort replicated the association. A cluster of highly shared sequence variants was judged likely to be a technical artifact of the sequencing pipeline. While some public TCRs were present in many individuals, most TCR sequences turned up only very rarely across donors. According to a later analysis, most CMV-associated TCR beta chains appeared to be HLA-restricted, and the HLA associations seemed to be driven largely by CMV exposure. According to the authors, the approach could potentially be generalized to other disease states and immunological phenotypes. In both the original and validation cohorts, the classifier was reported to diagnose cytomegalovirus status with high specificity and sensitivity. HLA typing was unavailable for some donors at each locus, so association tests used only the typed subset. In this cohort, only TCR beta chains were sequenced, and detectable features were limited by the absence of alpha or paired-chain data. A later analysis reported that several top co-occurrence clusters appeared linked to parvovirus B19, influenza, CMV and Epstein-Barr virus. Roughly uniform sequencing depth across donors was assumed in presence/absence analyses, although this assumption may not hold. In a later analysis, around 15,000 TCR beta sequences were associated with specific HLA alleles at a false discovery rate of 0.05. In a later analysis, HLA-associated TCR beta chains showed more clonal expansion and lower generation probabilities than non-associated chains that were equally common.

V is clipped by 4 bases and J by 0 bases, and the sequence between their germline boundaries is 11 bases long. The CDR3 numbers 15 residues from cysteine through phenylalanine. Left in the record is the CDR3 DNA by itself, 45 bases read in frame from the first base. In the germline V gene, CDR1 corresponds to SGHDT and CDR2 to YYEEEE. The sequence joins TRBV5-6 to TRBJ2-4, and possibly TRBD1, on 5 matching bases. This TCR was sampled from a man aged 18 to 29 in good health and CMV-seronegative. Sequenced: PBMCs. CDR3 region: CASSPEGVAKNIQYF. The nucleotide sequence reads TGTGCCAGCAGCCCGGAAGGGGTAGCCAAAAACATTCAGTACTTC.